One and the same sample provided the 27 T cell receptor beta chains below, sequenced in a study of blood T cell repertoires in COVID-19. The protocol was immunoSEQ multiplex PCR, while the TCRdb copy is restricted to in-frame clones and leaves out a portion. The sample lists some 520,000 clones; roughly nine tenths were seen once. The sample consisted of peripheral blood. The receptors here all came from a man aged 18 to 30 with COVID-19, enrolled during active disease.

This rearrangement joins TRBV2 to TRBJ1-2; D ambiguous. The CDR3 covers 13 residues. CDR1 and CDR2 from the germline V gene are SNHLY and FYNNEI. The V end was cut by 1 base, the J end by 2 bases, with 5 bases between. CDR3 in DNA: TGTGCCAGCAGTGAAGGAGGAAACTATGGCTACACCTTC. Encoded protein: CASSEGGNYGYTF.

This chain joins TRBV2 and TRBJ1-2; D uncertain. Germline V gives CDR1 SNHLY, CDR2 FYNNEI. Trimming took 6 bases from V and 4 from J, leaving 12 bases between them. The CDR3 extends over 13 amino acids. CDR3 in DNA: TGTGCCAGCAGACGATCGCAGTTCTATGGCTACACCTTC. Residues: CASRRSQFYGYTF.

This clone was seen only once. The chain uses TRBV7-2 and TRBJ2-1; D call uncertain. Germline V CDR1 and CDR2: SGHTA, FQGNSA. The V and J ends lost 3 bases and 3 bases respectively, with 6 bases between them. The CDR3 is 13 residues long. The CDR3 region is CASSLNSYNEQFF. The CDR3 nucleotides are TGTGCCAGCAGCTTGAATAGCTACAATGAGCAGTTCTTC. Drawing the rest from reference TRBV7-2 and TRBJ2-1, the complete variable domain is GAGVSQSPSNKVTEKGKDVELRCDPISGHTALYWYRQSLGQGLEFLIYFQGNSAPDKSGLPSDRFSAERTGGSVSTLTIQRTQQEDSAVYLCASSLNSYNEQFFGPGTRLTVL.

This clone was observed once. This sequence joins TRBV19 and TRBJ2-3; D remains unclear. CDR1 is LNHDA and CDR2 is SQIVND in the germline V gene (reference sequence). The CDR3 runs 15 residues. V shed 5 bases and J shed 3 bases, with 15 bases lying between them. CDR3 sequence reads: CASSPLALRTDTQYF. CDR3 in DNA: TGTGCCAGTAGTCCTCTGGCGCTCAGGACAGATACGCAGTATTTT.

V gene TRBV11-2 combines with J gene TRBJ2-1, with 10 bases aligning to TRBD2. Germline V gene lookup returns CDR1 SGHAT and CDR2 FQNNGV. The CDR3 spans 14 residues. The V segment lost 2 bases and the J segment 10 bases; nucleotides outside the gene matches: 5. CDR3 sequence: CASSLTSGVGEQFF. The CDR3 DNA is TGTGCCAGCAGCTTAACTAGCGGGGTTGGAGAGCAGTTCTTC.

The CDR3 reads CASKTDRASGNTIYF. Here the CDR3 DNA reads TGTGCCAGCAAAACAGACAGGGCCTCTGGAAACACCATATATTTT. The chain carries TRBV19 and TRBJ1-3; TRBD1 matches 7 bases. The J segment lost 0 bases and the V segment lost 9 bases, leaving 8 bases of the junction unmatched. CDR1 is LNHDA, CDR2 SQIVND, per germline (reference sequence). There are 15 residues in the CDR3.

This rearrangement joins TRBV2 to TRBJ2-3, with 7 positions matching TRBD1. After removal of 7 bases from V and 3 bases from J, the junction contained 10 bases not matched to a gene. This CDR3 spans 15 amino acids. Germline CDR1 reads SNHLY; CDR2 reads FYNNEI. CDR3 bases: TGTGCCAGCACCTCGAACCCGGACAGGACAGATACGCAGTATTTT. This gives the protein CASTSNPDRTDTQYF.

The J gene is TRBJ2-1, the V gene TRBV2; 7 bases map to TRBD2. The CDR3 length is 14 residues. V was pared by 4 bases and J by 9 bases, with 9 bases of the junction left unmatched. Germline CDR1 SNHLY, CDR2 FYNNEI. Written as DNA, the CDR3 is TGTGCCAGCAGTGTCCAGACTAGCAAGGGTGAGCAGTTCTTC. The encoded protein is CASSVQTSKGEQFF.

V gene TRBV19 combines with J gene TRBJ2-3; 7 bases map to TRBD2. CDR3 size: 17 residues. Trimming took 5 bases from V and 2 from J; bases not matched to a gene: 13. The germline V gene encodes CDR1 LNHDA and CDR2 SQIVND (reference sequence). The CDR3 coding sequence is TGTGCCAGTAGTCGGGCGGGGACTACTACTTACACAGATACGCAGTATTTT. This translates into CASSRAGTTTYTDTQYF. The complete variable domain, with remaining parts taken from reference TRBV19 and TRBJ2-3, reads DGGITQSPKYLFRKEGQNVTLSCEQNLNHDAMYWYRQDPGQGLRLIYYSQIVNDFQKGDIAEGYSVSREKKESFPLTVTSAQKNPTAFYLCASSRAGTTTYTDTQYFGPGTRLTVL.

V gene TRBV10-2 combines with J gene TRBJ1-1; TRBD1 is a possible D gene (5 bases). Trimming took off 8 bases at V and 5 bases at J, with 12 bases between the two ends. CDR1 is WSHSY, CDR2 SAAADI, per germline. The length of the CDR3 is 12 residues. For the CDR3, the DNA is TGCGCCAGCTTCTACAGGTCGACTGAAGCTTTCTTT. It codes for CASFYRSTEAFF.

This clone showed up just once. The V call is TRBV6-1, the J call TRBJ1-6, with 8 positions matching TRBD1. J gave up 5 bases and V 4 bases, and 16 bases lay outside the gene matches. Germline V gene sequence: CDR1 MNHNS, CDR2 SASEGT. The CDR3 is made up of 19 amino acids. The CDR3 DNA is TGTGCCAGCAGTGGCCCCTTGGACAGGGCACTAACAGATAATTCACCCCTCCACTTT. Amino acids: CASSGPLDRALTDNSPLHF.

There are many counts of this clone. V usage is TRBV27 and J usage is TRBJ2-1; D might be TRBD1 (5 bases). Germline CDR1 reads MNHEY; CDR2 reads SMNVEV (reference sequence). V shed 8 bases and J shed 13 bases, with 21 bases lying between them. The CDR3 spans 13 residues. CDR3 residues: CASAAGQRGIQFF. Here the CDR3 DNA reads TGTGCCAGCGCCGCCGGACAAAGAGGTATCCAGTTCTTC.

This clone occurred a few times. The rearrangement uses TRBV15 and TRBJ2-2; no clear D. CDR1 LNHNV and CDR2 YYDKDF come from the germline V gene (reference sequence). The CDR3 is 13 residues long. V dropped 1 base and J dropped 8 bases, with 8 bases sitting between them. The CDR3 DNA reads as TGTGCCACCAGCAGAGCAGTTGCAGGGGAGCTGTTTTTT. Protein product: CATSRAVAGELFF.

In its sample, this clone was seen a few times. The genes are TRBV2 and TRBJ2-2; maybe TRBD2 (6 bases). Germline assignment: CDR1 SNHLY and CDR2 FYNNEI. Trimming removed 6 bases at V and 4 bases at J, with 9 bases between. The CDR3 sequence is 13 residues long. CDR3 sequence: CASRRESTGELFF. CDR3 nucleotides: TGTGCCAGCAGACGGGAGTCCACCGGGGAGCTGTTTTTT.

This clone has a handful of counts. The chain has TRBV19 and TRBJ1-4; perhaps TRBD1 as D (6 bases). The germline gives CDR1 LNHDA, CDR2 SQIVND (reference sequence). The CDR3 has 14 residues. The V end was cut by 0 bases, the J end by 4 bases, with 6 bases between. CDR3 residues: CASSIDRGNEKLFF. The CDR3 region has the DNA TGTGCCAGTAGTATAGACAGGGGTAATGAAAAACTGTTTTTT. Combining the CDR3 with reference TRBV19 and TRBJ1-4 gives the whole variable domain DGGITQSPKYLFRKEGQNVTLSCEQNLNHDAMYWYRQDPGQGLRLIYYSQIVNDFQKGDIAEGYSVSREKKESFPLTVTSAQKNPTAFYLCASSIDRGNEKLFFGSGTQLSVL.

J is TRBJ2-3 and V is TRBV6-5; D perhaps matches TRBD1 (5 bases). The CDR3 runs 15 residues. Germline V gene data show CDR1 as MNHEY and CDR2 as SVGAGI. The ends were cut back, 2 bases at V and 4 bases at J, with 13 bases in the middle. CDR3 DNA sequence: TGTGCCAGCAGTTACAGGGGCAGGGAAGCAGATACGCAGTATTTT. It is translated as CASSYRGREADTQYF.

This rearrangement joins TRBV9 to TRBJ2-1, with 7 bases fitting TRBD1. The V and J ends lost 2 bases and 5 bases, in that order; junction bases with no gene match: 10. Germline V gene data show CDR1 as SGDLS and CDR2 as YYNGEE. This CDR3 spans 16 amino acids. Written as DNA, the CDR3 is TGTGCCAGCAGCGTCGATCAGGGGGTAGGGGACAATGAGCAGTTCTTC. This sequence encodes CASSVDQGVGDNEQFF.

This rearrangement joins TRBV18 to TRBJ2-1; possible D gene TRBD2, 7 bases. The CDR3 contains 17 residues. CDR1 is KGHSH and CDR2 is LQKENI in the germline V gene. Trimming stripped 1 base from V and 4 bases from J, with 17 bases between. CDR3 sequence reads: CASSPQVAGALYNEQFF. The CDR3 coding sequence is TGTGCCAGCTCACCACAAGTCGCGGGGGCACTGTACAATGAGCAGTTCTTC. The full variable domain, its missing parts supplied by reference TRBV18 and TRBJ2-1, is NAGVMQNPRHLVRRRGQEARLRCSPMKGHSHVYWYRQLPEEGLKFMVYLQKENIIDESGMPKERFSAEFPKEGPSILRIQQVVRGDSAAYFCASSPQVAGALYNEQFFGPGTRLTVL.

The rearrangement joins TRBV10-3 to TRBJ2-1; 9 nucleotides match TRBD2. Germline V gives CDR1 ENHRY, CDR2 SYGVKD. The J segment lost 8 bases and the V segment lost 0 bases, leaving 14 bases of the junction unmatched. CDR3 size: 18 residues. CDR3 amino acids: CAISESRGRAHRGDEQFF. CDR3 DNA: TGTGCCATCAGTGAGTCGCGCGGGAGGGCCCACAGGGGCGATGAGCAGTTCTTC.

The CDR3 nucleotides are TGTGCCAGTACACAAACAGGGGGCTCTGGAAACACCATATATTTT. Translation gives CASTQTGGSGNTIYF. The chain is built from TRBV19 and TRBJ1-3; 8 bases line up with TRBD1. The V gene's germline CDR1 is LNHDA and CDR2 SQIVND (reference sequence). The CDR3 length is 15 residues. V lost 7 bases and J lost 0; bases outside the gene matches: 5.

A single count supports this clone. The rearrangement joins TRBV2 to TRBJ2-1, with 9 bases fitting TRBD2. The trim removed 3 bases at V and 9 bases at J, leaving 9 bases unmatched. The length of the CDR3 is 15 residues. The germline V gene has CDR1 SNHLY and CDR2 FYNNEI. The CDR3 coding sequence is TGTGCCAGCAGTGAGGGGTTAGCGGGAGTGGGTGAGCAGTTCTTC. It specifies CASSEGLAGVGEQFF.

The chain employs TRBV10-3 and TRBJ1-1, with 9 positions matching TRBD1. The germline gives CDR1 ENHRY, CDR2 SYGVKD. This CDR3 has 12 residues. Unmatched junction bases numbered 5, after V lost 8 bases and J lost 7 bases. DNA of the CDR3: TGTGCCATCGAGGGACAGGGCAATGAAGCTTTCTTT. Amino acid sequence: CAIEGQGNEAFF.

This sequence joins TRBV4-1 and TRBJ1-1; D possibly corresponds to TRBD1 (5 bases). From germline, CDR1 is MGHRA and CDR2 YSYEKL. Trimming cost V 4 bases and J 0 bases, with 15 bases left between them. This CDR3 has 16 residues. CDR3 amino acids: CASSPAPGGLNTEAFF. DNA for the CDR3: TGCGCCAGCAGCCCGGCCCCGGGGGGGTTGAACACTGAAGCTTTCTTT.

CDR3 nucleotide sequence: TGTGCCAGCAGCTTCGGGACTAGGGGTGGAGAGACCCAGTACTTC. It specifies CASSFGTRGGETQYF. V gene TRBV7-6 combines with J gene TRBJ2-5, with 8 bases lining up with TRBD2. Germline CDR1 and CDR2: SGHVS and FNYEAQ. V shed 3 bases and J 4 bases; nucleotides not matched to a gene: 7. The CDR3 has 15 residues. Full variable domain (outside the CDR3, taken from reference TRBV7-6 and TRBJ2-5): GAGVSQSPRYKVTKRGQDVALRCDPISGHVSLYWYRQALGQGPEFLTYFNYEAQQDKSGLPNDRFSAERPEGSISTLTIQRTEQRDSAMYRCASSFGTRGGETQYFGPGTRLLVL.

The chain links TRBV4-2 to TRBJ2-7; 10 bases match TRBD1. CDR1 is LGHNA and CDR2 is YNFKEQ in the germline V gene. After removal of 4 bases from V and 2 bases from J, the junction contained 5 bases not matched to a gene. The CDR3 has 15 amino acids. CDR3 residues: CASSLRDRGPYEQYF. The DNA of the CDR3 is TGTGCCAGCAGCCTCCGGGACAGGGGACCCTACGAGCAGTACTTC.

CDR3 in DNA: TGCAGCGTTGCCCCAGGGGGAAGCAATCAGCCCCAGCATTTT. Its protein is CSVAPGGSNQPQHF. The chain combines TRBV29-1 with TRBJ1-5; 7 bases line up with TRBD1. This CDR3 comprises 14 residues. V gave up 4 bases and J gave up 1 base; unmatched junction bases: 4. Germline CDR1 SQVTM, CDR2 ANQGSEA.

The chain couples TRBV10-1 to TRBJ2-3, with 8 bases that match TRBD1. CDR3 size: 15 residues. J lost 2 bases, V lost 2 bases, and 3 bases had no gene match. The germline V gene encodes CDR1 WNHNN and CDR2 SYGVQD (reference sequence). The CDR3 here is CASSETGGSTDTQYF. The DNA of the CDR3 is TGCGCCAGCAGTGAGACAGGGGGATCCACAGATACGCAGTATTTT.